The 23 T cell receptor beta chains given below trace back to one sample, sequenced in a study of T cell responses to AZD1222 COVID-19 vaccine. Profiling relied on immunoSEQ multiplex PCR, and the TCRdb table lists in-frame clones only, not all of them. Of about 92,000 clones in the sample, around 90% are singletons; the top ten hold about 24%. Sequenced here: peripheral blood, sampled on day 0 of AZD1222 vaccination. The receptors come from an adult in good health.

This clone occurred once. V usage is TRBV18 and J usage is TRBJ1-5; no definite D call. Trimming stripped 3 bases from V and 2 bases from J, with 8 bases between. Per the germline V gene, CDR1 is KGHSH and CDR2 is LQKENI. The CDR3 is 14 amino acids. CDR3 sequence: CASSPERRNQPQHF. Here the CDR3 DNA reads TGTGCCAGCTCACCCGAGCGGCGCAATCAGCCCCAGCATTTT.

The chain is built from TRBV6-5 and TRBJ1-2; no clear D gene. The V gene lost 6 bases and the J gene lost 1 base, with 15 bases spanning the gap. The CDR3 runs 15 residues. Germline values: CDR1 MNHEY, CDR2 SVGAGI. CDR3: CASSLVVGLNYGYTF. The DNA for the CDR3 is TGTGCCAGCAGCCTAGTCGTCGGGCTTAACTATGGCTACACCTTC.

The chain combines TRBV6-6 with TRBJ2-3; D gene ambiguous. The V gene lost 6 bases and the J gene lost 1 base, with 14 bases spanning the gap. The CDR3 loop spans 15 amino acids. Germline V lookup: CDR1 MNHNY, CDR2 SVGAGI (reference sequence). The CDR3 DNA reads TGTGCCAGCAGGAAGTCAGGCTTTGGCACAGATACGCAGTATTTT. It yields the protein CASRKSGFGTDTQYF.

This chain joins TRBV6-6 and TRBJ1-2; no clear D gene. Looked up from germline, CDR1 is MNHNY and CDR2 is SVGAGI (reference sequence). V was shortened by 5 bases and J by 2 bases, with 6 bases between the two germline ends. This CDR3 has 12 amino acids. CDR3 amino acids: CASSPVNYGYTF. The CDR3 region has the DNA TGTGCCAGCAGTCCCGTGAACTATGGCTACACCTTC.

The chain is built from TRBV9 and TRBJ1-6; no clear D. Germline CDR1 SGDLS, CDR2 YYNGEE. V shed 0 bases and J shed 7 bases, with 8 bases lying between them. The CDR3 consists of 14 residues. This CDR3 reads CASSVETENSPLHF. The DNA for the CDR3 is TGTGCCAGCAGCGTAGAAACCGAGAATTCACCCCTCCACTTT.

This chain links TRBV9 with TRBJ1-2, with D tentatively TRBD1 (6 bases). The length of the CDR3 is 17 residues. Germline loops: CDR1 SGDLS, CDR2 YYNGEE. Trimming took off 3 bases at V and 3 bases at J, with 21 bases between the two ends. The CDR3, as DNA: TGTGCCAGCAGCGCCCAAAGGACAGCAACTATACACTATGGCTACACCTTC. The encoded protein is CASSAQRTATIHYGYTF.

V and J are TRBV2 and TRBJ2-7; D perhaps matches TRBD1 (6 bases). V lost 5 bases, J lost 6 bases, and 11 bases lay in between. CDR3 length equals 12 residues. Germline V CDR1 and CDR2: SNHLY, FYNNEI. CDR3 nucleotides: TGTGCCAGCAGTCCAGGGGTACGCGAGCAGTACTTC. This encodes CASSPGVREQYF.

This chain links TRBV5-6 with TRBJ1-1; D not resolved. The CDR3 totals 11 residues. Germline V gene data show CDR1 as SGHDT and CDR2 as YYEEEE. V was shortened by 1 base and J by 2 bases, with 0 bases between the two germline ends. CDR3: CASSLNTEAFF. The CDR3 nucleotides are TGTGCCAGCAGCTTGAACACTGAAGCTTTCTTT.

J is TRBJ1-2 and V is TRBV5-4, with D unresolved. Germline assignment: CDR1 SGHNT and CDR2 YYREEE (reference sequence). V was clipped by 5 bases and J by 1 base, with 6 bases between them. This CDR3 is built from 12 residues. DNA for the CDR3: TGTGCCAGCAGTAGTGTTAACTATGGCTACACCTTC. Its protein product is CASSSVNYGYTF.

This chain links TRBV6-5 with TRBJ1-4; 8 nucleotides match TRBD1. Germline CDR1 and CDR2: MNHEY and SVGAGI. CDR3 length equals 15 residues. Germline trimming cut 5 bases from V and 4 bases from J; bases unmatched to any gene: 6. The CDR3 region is CASSTTGAGNEKLFF. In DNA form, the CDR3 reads TGTGCCAGCAGTACGACAGGGGCGGGTAATGAAAAACTGTTTTTT.

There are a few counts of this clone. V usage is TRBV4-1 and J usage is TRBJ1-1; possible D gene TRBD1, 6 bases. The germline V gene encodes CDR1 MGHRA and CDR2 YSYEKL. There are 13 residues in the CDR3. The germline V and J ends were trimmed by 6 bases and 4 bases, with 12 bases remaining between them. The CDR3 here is CASRRGQSTEAFF. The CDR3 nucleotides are TGCGCCAGCAGACGTGGACAGAGCACTGAAGCTTTCTTT.

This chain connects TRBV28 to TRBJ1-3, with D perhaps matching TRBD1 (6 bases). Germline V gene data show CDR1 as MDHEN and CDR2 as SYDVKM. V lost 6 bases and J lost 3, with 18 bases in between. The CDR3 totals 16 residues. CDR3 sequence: CASRSSGAEDGNTIYF. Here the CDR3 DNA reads TGTGCCAGCAGGTCCTCAGGGGCAGAGGATGGAAACACCATATATTTT.

For the CDR3, the DNA is TGTGCCAGCAGCTTAAGTGGCAGTAACAATGAGCAGTTCTTC. This encodes CASSLSGSNNEQFF. The chain carries TRBV7-9 and TRBJ2-1; D unresolved. Trimming shortened V by 2 bases and J by 5 bases, and 10 bases separated the two germline ends. This CDR3 has 14 residues. Per the germline V gene, CDR1 is SEHNR and CDR2 is FQNEAQ (reference sequence).

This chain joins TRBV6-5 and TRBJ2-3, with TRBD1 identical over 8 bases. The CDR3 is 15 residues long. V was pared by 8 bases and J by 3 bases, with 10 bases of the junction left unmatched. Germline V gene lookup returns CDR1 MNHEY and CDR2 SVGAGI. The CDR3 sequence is CASEAGTGRTDTQYF. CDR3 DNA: TGTGCCAGCGAGGCCGGGACAGGCCGAACAGATACGCAGTATTTT.

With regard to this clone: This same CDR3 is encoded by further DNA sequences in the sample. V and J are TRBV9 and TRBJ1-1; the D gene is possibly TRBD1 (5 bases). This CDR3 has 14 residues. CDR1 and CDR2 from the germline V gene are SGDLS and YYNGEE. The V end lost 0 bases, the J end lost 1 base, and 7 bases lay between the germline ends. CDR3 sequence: CASSVGGENTEAFF. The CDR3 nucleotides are TGTGCCAGCAGCGTAGGGGGGGAGAACACTGAAGCTTTCTTT. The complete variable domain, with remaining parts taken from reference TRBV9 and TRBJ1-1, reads DSGVTQTPKHLITATGQRVTLRCSPRSGDLSVYWYQQSLDQGLQFLIQYYNGEERAKGNILERFSAQQFPDLHSELNLSSLELGDSALYFCASSVGGENTEAFFGQGTRLTVV.

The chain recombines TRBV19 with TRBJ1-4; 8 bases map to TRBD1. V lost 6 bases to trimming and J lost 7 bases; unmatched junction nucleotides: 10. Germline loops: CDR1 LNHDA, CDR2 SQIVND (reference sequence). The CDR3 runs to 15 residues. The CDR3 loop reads CASRTQGAGSEKLFF. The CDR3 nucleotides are TGTGCCAGTAGAACCCAGGGGGCGGGAAGTGAAAAACTGTTTTTT.

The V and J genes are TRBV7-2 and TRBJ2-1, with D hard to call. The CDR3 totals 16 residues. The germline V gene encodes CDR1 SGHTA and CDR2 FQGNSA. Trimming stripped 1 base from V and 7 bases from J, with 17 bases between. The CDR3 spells CASSLVKLTDLNEQFF. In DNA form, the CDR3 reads TGTGCCAGCAGCTTAGTGAAACTTACAGATTTAAATGAGCAGTTCTTC.

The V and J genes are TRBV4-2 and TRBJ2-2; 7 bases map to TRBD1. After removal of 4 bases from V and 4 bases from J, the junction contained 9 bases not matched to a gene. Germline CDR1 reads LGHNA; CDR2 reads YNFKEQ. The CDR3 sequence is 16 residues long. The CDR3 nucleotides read TGTGCCAGCAGCCCAGACATGACAGGGAGCACCGGGGAGCTGTTTTTT. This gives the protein CASSPDMTGSTGELFF.

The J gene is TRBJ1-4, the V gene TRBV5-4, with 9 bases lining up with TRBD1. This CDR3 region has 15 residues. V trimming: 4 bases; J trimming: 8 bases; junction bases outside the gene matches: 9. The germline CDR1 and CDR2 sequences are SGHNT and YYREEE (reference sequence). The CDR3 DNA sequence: TGTGCCAGCAGCCGCCGGGACAGGGCAGAGGAAAAACTGTTTTTT. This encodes CASSRRDRAEEKLFF.

In DNA, the CDR3 is TGTGCCATCCTTGAAGCTTTCTTT. Amino acids: CAILEAFF. V and J are TRBV6-7 and TRBJ1-1, with D unclear. TRBV6-7 is an ORF; its function is uncertain. The CDR3 covers 8 residues. The ends were cut back, 10 bases at V and 7 bases at J, with 4 bases in the middle.

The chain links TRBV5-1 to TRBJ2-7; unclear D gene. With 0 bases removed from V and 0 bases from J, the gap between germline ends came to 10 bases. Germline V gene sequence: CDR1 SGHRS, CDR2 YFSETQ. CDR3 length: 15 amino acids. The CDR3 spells CASSLEAFSSYEQYF. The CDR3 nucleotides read TGCGCCAGCAGCTTGGAGGCTTTCAGCTCCTACGAGCAGTACTTC.

The CDR3 bases are TGTGCCAGCAGTTTCCTTCAGGGAAGGAATAGCAATCAGCCCCAGCATTTT. It specifies CASSFLQGRNSNQPQHF. The chain is built from TRBV28 and TRBJ1-5; possibly TRBD1 for D (5 bases). The CDR3 sequence is 17 residues long. Germline V lookup: CDR1 MDHEN, CDR2 SYDVKM. Trimming took off 3 bases at V and 0 bases at J, with 15 bases between the two ends.

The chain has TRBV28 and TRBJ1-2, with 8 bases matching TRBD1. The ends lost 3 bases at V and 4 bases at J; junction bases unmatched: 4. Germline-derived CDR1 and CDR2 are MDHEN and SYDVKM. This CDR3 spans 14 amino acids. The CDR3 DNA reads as TGTGCCAGCAGTTTGACAGGGGTTAGCTATGGCTACACCTTC. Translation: CASSLTGVSYGYTF.